This TCR beta chain was captured in a study of blood T cell repertoires in COVID-19. Study-level background: Researchers got acute and convalescent COVID-19 samples from the United States, Italy and Spain. The cDNA or gDNA used as material had been derived from T cells, B-cell-depleted T cells, or PBMCs.

As originally analysed: Amplification from reference gene primers served as the basis for estimated nucleated cell counts. Data came from immunoSEQ multiplex PCR; TCRdb stores just in-frame clones and leaves some out. The V and J calls and clone size are taken from that table; D and trimming were inferred from the DNA. The sample has approximately 100,000 clones; around 85% are singletons. The germline CDR1 and CDR2 sequences are MNHEY and SMNVEV (reference sequence). The CDR3 is 13 amino acids. Trimming cost V 6 bases and J 1 base, with 10 bases left between them. Sample: peripheral blood. V gene TRBV27 combines with J gene TRBJ2-7, with D tentatively TRBD2 (5 bases). The TCR was taken from a human donor in a cohort sampled during active COVID-19. As DNA, the CDR3 is TGTGCCAGCAGCCACGAGGGATCCTACGAGCAGTACTTC. Amino acid sequence: CASSHEGSYEQYF.